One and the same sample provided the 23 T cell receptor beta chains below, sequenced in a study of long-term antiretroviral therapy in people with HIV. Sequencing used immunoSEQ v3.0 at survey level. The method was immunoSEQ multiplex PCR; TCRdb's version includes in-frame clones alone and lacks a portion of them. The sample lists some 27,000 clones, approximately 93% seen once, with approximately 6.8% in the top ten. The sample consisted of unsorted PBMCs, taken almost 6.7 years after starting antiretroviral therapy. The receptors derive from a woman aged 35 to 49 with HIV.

This chain's CDR3 is CAWSGTMRSGYTF. Written as DNA, the CDR3 is TGTGCCTGGAGTGGGACAATGAGAAGCGGCTACACCTTC. The chain employs TRBV30 and TRBJ1-2, with D tentatively TRBD1 (5 bases). There are 13 residues in the CDR3. V lost 1 base to trimming and J lost 8 bases, with 14 bases between them. Germline CDR1 and CDR2: GTSNPN and SVGIG (reference sequence).

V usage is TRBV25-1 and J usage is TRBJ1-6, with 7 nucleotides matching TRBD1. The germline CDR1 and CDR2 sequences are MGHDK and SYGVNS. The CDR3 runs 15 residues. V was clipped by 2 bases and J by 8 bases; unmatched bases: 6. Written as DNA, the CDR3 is TGTGCCAGCAGTGAACTCGACAGGGTAGATTCACCCCTCCACTTT. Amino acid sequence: CASSELDRVDSPLHF.

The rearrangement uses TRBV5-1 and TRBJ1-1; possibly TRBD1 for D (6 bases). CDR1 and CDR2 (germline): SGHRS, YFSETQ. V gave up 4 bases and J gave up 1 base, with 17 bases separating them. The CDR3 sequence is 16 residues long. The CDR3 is CASSHRDTTPNTEAFF. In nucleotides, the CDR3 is TGCGCCAGCAGCCACCGGGACACTACTCCGAACACTGAAGCTTTCTTT.

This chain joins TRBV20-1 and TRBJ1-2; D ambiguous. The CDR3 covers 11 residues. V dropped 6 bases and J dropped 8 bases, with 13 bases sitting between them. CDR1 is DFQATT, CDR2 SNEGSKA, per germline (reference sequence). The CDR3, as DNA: TGCAGTGCCGCCGGGCAGCTCGGCTACACCTTC. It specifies CSAAGQLGYTF.

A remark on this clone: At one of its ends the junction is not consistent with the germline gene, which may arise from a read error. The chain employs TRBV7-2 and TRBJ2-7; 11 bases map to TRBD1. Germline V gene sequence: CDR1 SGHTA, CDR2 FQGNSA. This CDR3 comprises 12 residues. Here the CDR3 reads CASSRDRGTGAF. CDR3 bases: TGTGCCAGCAGCCGGGACAGGGGGACGGGGGCTTTC.

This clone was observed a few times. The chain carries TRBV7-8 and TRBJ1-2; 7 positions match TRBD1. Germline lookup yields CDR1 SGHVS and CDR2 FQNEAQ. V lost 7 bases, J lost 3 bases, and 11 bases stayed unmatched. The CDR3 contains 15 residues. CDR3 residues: CASTSGTGQYYGYTF. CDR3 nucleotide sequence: TGTGCCAGCACTTCTGGGACGGGACAGTACTATGGCTACACCTTC.

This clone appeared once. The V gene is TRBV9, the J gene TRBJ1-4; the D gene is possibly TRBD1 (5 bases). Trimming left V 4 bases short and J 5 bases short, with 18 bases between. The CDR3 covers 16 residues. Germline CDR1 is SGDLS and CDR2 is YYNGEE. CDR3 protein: CASSSSPRGLNEKLFF. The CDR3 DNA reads TGTGCCAGCAGCTCAAGCCCGAGGGGTCTGAATGAAAAACTGTTTTTT.

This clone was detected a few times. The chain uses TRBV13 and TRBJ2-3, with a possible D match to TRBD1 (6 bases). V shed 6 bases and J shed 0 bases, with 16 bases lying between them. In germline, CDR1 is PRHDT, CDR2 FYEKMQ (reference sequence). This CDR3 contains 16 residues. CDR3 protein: CASRLWTASSTDTQYF. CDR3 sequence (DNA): TGTGCCAGCAGACTCTGGACAGCTTCTAGCACAGATACGCAGTATTTT.

The CDR3 spells CASSLLAGEETQYF. The CDR3 DNA follows: TGTGCCAGCAGCCTACTAGCGGGGGAAGAGACCCAGTACTTC. The chain couples TRBV7-2 to TRBJ2-5; TRBD2 aligns across 11 bases. Germline V CDR1 and CDR2: SGHTA, FQGNSA. The CDR3 extends over 14 amino acids. After removal of 5 bases from V and 3 bases from J, the junction contained 2 bases not matched to a gene. Full variable domain (missing parts from reference TRBV7-2 and TRBJ2-5): GAGVSQSPSNKVTEKGKDVELRCDPISGHTALYWYRQSLGQGLEFLIYFQGNSAPDKSGLPSDRFSAERTGGSVSTLTIQRTQQEDSAVYLCASSLLAGEETQYFGPGTRLLVL.

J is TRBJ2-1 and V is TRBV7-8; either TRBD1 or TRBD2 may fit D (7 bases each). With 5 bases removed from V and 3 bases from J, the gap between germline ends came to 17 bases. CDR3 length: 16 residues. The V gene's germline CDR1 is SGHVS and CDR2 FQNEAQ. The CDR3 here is CASSPQGGAVYNEQFF. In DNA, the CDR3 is TGTGCCAGCAGCCCCCAGGGGGGGGCGGTCTACAATGAGCAGTTCTTC.

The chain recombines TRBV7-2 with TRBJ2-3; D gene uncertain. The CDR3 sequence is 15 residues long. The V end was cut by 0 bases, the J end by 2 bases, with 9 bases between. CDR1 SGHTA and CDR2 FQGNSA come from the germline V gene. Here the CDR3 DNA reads TGTGCCAGCAGCTTAGCGATGCGAGTCACAGATACGCAGTATTTT. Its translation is CASSLAMRVTDTQYF.

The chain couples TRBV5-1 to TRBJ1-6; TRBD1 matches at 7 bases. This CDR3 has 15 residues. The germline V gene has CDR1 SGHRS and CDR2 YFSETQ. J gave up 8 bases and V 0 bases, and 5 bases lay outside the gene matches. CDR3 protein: CASSLGGTADSPLHF. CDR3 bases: TGCGCCAGCAGCTTGGGTGGGACAGCGGATTCACCCCTCCACTTT.

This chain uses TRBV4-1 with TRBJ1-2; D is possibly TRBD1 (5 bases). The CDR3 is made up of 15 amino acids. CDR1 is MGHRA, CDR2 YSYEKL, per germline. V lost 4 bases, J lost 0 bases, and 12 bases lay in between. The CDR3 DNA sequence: TGCGCCAGCAGCCCTCGGACAAGCTCTAACTATGGCTACACCTTC. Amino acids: CASSPRTSSNYGYTF.

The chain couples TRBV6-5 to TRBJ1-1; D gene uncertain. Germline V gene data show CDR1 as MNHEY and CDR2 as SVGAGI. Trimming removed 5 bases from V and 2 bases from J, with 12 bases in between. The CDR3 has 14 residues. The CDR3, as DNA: TGTGCCAGCAGTGACGAGGTTTCAAACACTGAAGCTTTCTTT. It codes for CASSDEVSNTEAFF.

CDR3 in DNA: TGTGCCAGCAGCTTAAGCCGCCAAATTAAAGAGACCCAGTACTTC. Its protein is CASSLSRQIKETQYF. V gene TRBV7-9 combines with J gene TRBJ2-5; unclear D gene. There are 15 residues in the CDR3. V lost 2 bases to trimming and J lost 3 bases, with 13 bases between them. Germline lookup yields CDR1 SEHNR and CDR2 FQNEAQ (reference sequence).

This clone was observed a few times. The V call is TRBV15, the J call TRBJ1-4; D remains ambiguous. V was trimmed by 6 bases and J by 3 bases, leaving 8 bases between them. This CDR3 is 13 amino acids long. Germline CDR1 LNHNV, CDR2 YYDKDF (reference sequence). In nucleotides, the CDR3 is TGTGCCACCAGTGGGTACTCTAATGAAAAACTGTTTTTT. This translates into CATSGYSNEKLFF.

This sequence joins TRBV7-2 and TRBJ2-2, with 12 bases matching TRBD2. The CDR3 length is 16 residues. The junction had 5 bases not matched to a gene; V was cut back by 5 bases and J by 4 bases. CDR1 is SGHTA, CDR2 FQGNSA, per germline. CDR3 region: CASSILAGGGTGELFF. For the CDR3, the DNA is TGTGCCAGCAGCATACTAGCGGGGGGAGGCACCGGGGAGCTGTTTTTT.

The DNA of the CDR3 is TGTGCCAGCAGCCTACTCTCTGGGGCCAACGTCCTGACTTTC. Encoded protein: CASSLLSGANVLTF. The chain couples TRBV27 to TRBJ2-6; D uncertain. CDR3 length: 14 residues. Germline V CDR1 and CDR2: MNHEY, SMNVEV (reference sequence). Trimming left V 6 bases short and J 0 bases short, with 6 bases between.

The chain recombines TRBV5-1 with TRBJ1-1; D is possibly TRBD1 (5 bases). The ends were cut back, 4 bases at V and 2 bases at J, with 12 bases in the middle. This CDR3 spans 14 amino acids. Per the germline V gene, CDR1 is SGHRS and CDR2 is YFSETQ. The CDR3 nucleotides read TGCGCCAGCAGCCTCGGGACCTTAAACACTGAAGCTTTCTTT. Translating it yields CASSLGTLNTEAFF. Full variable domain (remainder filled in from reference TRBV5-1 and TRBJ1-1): KAGVTQTPRYLIKTRGQQVTLSCSPISGHRSVSWYQQTPGQGLQFLFEYFSETQRNKGNFPGRFSGRQFSNSRSEMNVSTLELGDSALYLCASSLGTLNTEAFFGQGTRLTVV.

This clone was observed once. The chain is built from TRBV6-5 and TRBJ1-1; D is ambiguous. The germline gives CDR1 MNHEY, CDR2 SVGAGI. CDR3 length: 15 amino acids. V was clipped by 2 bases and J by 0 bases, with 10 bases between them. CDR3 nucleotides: TGTGCCAGCAGTTACGAGCCTATAATGAACACTGAAGCTTTCTTT. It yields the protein CASSYEPIMNTEAFF.

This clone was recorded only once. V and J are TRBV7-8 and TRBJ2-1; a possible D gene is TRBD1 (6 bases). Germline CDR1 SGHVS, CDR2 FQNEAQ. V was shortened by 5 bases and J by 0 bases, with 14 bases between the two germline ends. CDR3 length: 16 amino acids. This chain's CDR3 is CASSLWGPSSYNEQFF. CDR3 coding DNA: TGTGCCAGCAGCCTGTGGGGGCCGAGCTCCTACAATGAGCAGTTCTTC.

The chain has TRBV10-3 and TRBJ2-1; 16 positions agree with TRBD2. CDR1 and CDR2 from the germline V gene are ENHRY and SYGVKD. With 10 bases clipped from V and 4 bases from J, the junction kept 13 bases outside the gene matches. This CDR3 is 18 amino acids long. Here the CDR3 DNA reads TGTGCCACCAAAGCGGGGACTAGCGGGGGGGCGCAGTACAATGAGCAGTTCTTC. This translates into CATKAGTSGGAQYNEQFF.

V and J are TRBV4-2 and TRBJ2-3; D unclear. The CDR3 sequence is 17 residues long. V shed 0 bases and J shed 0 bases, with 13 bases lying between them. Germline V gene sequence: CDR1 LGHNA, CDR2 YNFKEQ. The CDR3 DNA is TGTGCCAGCAGCCAAGACGATGTTAGAGCTAGCACAGATACGCAGTATTTT. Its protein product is CASSQDDVRASTDTQYF.